Listed here is a single T cell receptor (beta chain). CDR1 and CDR2 (germline): KGHSH, LQKENI. The CDR3 has 17 amino acids. V was trimmed by 3 bases and J by 6 bases, leaving 22 bases between them. The record originates from a study of shared clonotypes between healthy human individuals. Libraries were prepared by immunoSEQ multiplex PCR; TCRdb keeps only in-frame clonotypes and omits some of them. The table includes more than 400,000 clones, about 96% detected once. The sample consisted of naive CD4+ T cells sorted from blood. The subset is: CD45RA+ positively selected. This chain links TRBV18 with TRBJ2-3; maybe TRBD2 (5 bases). The sequence came from a young woman in good health. The CDR3 bases are TGTGCCAGCTCACCCCGTCGGGATGCTACCAGGAGGGATACGCAGTATTTT. It translates to CASSPRRDATRRDTQYF.